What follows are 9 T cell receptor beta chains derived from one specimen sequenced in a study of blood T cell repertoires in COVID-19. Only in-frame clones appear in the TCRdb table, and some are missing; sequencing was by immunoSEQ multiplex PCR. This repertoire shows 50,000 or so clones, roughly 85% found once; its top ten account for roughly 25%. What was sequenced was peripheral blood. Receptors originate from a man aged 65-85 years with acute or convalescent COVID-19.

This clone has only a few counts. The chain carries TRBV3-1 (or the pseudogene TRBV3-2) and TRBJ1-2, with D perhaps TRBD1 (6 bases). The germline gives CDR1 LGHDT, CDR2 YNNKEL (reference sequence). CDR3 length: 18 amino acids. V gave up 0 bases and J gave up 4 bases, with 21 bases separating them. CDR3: CASSQDLWGFQGTYGYTF. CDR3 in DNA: TGTGCCAGCAGCCAAGATCTCTGGGGGTTCCAGGGGACCTATGGCTACACCTTC.

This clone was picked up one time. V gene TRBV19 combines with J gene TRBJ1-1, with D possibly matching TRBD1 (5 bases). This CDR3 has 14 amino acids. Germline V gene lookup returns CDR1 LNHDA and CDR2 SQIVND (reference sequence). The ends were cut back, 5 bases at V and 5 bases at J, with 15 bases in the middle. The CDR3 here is CASSPQGVRTEAFF. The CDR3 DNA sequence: TGTGCCAGTAGTCCCCAGGGCGTTAGGACTGAAGCTTTCTTT.

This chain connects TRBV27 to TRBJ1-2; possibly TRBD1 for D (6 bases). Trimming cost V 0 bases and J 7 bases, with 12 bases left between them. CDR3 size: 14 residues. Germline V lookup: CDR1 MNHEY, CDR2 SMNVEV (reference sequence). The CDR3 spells CASSLSWGLGGYTF. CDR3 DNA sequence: TGTGCCAGCAGTTTATCCTGGGGGCTGGGTGGCTACACCTTC.

CDR3 in amino acids: CASSVTILSGGARTDTQYF. For the CDR3, the DNA is TGTGCCAGCAGCGTCACCATCCTTTCCGGCGGCGCCCGTACAGATACGCAGTATTTT. This chain links TRBV9 with TRBJ2-3; D is unclear. Between the trimmed V and J ends, which lost 2 bases and 3 bases, there was a span of 25 bases. In germline, CDR1 is SGDLS, CDR2 YYNGEE. The CDR3 is 19 amino acids. The complete variable domain, with remaining parts taken from reference TRBV9 and TRBJ2-3, reads DSGVTQTPKHLITATGQRVTLRCSPRSGDLSVYWYQQSLDQGLQFLIQYYNGEERAKGNILERFSAQQFPDLHSELNLSSLELGDSALYFCASSVTILSGGARTDTQYFGPGTRLTVL.

The CDR3, as DNA: TGTGCCATCAGTGAGAGGACAGACACCGGGGAGCTGTTTTTT. Its protein is CAISERTDTGELFF. The gene calls are TRBV10-3 and TRBJ2-2; possible D gene TRBD1, 6 bases. V lost 2 bases and J 3 bases, leaving 7 bases between the germline ends. The CDR3 length is 14 residues. The V gene's germline CDR1 is ENHRY and CDR2 SYGVKD.

CDR3 sequence reads: CASSLLADNEKLFF. The CDR3, as DNA: TGTGCCAGCAGTTTACTGGCAGATAATGAAAAACTGTTTTTT. The chain is built from TRBV27 and TRBJ1-4; D uncertain. V was cut by 2 bases and J by 4 bases, with 8 bases left in between. This CDR3 region has 14 residues. CDR1 MNHEY and CDR2 SMNVEV come from the germline V gene (reference sequence).

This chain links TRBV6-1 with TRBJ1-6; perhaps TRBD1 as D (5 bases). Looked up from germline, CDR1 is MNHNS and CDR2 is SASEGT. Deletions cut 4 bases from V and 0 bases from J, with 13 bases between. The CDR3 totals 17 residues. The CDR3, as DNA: TGTGCCAGCAGTGGGACATCCGTGAGCTCCTATAATTCACCCCTCCACTTT. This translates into CASSGTSVSSYNSPLHF.

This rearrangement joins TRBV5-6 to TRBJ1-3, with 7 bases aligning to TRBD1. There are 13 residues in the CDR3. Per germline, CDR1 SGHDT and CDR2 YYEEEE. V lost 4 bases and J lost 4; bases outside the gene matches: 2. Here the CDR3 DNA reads TGTGCCAGCAGCACGGGACAGGGAAACACCATATATTTT. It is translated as CASSTGQGNTIYF. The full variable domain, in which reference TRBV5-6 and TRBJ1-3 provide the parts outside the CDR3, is DAGVTQSPTHLIKTRGQQVTLRCSPKSGHDTVSWYQQALGQGPQFIFQYYEEEERQRGNFPDRFSGHQFPNYSSELNVNALLLGDSALYLCASSTGQGNTIYFGEGSWLTVV.

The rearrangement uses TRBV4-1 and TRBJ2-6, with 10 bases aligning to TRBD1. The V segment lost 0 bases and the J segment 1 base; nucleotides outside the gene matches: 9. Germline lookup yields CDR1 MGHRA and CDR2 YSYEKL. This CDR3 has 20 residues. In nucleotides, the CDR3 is TGCGCCAGCAGCCAAGATGTAAGCGGACAGGGGGTGTCTGGGGCCAACGTCCTGACTTTC. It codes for CASSQDVSGQGVSGANVLTF.